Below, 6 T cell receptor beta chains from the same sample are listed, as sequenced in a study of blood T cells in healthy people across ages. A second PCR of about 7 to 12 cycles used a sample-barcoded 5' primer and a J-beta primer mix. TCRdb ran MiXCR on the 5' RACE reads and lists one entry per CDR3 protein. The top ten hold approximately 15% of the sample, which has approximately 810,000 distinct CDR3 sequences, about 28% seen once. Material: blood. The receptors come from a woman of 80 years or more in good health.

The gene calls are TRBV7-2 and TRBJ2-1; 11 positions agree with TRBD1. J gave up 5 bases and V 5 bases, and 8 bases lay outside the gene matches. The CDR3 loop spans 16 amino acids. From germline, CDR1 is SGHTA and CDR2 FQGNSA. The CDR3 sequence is CASSDRTGGGDNEQFF. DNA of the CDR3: TGTGCCAGCAGCGACAGGACAGGGGGCGGTGACAATGAGCAGTTCTTC.

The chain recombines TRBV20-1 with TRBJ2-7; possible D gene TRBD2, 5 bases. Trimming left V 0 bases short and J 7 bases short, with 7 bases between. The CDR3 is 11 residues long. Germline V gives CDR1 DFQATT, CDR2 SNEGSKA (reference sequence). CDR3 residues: CSARDEGEQYF. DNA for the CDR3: TGCAGTGCTAGAGATGAGGGAGAGCAGTACTTC.

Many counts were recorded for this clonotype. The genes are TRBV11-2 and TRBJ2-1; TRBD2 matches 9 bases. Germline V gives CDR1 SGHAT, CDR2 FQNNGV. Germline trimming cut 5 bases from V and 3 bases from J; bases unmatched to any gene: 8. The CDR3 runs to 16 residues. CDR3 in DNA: TGTGCCAGCAGCCTACCAGGTAGCGGGGGCTACAATGAGCAGTTCTTC. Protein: CASSLPGSGGYNEQFF.

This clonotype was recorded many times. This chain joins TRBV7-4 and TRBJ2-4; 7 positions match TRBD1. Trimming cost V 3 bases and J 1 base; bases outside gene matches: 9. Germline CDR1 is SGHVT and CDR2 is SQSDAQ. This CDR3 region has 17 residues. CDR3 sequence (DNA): TGTGCCAGCAGCTTTGGGGGACAGAGGGTCGCCAAAAACATTCAGTACTTC. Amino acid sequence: CASSFGGQRVAKNIQYF. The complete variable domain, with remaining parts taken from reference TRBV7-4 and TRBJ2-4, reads GAGVSQSPRYKVAKRGRDVALRCDSISGHVTLYWYRQTLGQGSEVLTYSQSDAQRDKSGRPSGRFSAERPERSVSTLKIQRTEQGDSAVYLCASSFGGQRVAKNIQYFGAGTRLSVL.

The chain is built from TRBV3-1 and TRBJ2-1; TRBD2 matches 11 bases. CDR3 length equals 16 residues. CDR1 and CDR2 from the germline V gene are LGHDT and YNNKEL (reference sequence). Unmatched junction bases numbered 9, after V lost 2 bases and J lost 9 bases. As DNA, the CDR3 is TGTGCCAGCAGCCAATCCTCTAGCGGGAGGCAGGGTGAGCAGTTCTTC. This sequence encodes CASSQSSSGRQGEQFF.

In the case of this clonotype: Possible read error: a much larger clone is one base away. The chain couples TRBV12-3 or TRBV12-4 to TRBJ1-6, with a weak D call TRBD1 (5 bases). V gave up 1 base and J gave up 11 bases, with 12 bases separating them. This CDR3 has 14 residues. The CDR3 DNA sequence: TGTGCCAGCAGTTTAGAGGGGATTAGCCCACCCCTCCACTTT. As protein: CASSLEGISPPLHF.